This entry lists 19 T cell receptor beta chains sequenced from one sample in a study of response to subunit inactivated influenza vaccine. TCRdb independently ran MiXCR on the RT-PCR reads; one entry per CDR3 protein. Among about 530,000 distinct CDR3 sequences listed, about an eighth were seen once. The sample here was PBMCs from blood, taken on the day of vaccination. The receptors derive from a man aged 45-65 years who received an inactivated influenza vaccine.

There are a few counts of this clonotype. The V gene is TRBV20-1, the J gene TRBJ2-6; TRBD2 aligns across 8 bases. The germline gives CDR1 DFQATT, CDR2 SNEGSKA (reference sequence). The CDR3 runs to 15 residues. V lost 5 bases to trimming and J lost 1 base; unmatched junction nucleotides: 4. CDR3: CSASGTSSGANVLTF. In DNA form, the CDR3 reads TGCAGTGCTTCCGGGACTAGTTCTGGGGCCAACGTCCTGACTTTC.

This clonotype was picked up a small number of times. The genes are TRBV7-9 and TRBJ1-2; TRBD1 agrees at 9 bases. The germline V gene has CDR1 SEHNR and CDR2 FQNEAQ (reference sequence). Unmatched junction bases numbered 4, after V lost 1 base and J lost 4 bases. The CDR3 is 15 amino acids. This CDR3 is CASSLGTGAGYGYTF. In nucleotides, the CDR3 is TGTGCCAGCAGCTTAGGGACAGGGGCTGGCTATGGCTACACCTTC.

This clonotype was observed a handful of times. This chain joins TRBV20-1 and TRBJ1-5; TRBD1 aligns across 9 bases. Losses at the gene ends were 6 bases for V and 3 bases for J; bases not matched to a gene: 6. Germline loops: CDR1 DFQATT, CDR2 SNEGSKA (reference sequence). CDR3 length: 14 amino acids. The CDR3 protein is CSASGTGLNQPQHF. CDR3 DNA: TGCAGTGCGTCCGGGACAGGGCTCAATCAGCCCCAGCATTTT.

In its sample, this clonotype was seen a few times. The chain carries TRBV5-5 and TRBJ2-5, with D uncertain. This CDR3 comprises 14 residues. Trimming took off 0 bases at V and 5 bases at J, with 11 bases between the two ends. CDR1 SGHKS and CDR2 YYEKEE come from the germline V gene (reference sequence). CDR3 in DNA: TGTGCCAGCAGCTTGGGCCCGTTTCGGGAGACCCAGTACTTC. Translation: CASSLGPFRETQYF.

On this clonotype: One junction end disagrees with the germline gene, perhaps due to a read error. The CDR3 nucleotides read TGTGCCAGCAGTGAAGTGGGCTTATGGGACTTC. It codes for CASSEVGLWDF. The rearrangement joins TRBV6-1 to TRBJ1-2; no clear D. The CDR3 extends over 11 amino acids. Germline lookup yields CDR1 MNHNS and CDR2 SASEGT.

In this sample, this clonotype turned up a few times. In DNA form, the CDR3 reads TGTGCCAGCAGCCAAGGACGGCGGGGGCCTGAGACCCAGTACTTC. Its translation is CASSQGRRGPETQYF. This chain uses TRBV4-2 with TRBJ2-5, with D perhaps TRBD2 (7 bases). The CDR3 is 15 residues long. Germline-derived CDR1 and CDR2 are LGHNA and YNFKEQ. The V end lost 1 base, the J end lost 5 bases, and 14 bases lay between the germline ends.

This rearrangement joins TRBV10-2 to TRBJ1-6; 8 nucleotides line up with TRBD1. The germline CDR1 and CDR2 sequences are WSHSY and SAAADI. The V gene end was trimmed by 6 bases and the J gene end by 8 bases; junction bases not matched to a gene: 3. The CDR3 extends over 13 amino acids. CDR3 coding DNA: TGCGCCAGCAGGGACAGGGAAGATTCACCCCTCCACTTT. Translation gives CASRDREDSPLHF.

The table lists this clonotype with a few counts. This CDR3 is CASSPYGTSDNEQFF. DNA for the CDR3: TGTGCCAGCAGCCCCTACGGGACTAGCGATAATGAGCAGTTCTTC. The chain recombines TRBV7-2 with TRBJ2-1; 10 bases map to TRBD2. Germline trimming cut 5 bases from V and 7 bases from J; bases unmatched to any gene: 8. The CDR3 runs to 15 residues. Germline loops: CDR1 SGHTA, CDR2 FQGNSA.

The CDR3 nucleotides are TGCAGTGCTAGATCCCCACAGTACAATGAGCAGTTCTTC. Its protein product is CSARSPQYNEQFF. The J gene is TRBJ2-1, the V gene TRBV20-1; D gene uncertain. Germline CDR1 is DFQATT and CDR2 is SNEGSKA (reference sequence). The CDR3 runs to 13 residues. Trimming removed 2 bases at V and 4 bases at J, with 9 bases between.

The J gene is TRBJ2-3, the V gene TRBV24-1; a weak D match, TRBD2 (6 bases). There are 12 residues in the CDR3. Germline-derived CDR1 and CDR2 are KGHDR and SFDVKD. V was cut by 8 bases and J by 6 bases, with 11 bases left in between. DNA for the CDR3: TGTGCCACCAATCAACGGGGGGATACGCAGTATTTT. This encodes CATNQRGDTQYF.

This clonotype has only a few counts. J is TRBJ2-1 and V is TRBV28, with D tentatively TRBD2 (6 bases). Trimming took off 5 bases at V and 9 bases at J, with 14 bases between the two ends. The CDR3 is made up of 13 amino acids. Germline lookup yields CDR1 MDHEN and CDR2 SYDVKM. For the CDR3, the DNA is TGTGCCAGCAGTGAACTAGCAGTGAGTGAGCAGTTCTTC. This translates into CASSELAVSEQFF. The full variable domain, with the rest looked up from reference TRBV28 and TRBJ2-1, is DVKVTQSSRYLVKRTGEKVFLECVQDMDHENMFWYRQDPGLGLRLIYFSYDVKMKEKGDIPEGYSVSREKKERFSLILESASTNQTSMYLCASSELAVSEQFFGPGTRLTVL.

The DNA of the CDR3 is TGTGCCAGCAGCAAAGGACAGTTACCGAACACTGAAGCTTTCTTT. Residues: CASSKGQLPNTEAFF. J is TRBJ1-1 and V is TRBV3-1, with D maybe TRBD1 (6 bases). This CDR3 spans 15 amino acids. The germline V and J ends were trimmed by 5 bases and 1 base, with 14 bases remaining between them. Germline V lookup: CDR1 LGHDT, CDR2 YNNKEL (reference sequence).

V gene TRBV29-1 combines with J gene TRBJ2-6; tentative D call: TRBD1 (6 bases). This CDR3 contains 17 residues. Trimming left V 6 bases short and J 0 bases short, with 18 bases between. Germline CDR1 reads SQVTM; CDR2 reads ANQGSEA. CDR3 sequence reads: CSVREPGALSGANVLTF. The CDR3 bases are TGCAGCGTACGAGAACCAGGGGCCCTCTCTGGGGCCAACGTCCTGACTTTC.

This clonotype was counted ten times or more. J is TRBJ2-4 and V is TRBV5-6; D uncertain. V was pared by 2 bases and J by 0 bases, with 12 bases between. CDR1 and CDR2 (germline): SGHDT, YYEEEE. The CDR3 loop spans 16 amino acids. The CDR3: CASSFRTDLAKNIQYF. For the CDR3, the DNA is TGTGCCAGCAGCTTTCGGACGGACCTAGCCAAAAACATTCAGTACTTC.

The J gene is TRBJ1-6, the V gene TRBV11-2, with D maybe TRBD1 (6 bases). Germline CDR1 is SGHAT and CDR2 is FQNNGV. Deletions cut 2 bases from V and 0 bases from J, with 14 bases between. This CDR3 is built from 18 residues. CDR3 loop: CASSLNRVPFSYNSPLHF. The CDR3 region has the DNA TGTGCCAGCAGCTTAAACAGGGTACCCTTCTCCTATAATTCACCCCTCCACTTT.

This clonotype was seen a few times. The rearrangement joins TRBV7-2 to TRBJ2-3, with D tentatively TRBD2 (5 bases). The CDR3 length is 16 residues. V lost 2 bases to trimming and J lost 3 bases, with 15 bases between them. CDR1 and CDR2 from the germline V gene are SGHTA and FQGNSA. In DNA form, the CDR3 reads TGTGCCAGCAGCTTATTTACCGGGATCAGGACAGATACGCAGTATTTT. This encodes CASSLFTGIRTDTQYF.

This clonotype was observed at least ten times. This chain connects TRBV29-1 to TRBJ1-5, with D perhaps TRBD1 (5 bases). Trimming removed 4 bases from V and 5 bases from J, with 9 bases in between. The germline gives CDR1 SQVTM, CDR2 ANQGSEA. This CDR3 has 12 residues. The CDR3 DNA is TGCAGCGTTGGTGGGGGGGATCAGCCCCAGCATTTT. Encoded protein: CSVGGGDQPQHF.

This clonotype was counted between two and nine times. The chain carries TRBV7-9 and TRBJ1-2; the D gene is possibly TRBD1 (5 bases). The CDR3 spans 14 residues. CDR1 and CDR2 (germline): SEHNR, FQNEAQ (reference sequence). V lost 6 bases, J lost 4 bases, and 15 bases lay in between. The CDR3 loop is CASSSPWGTYGYTF. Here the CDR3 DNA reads TGTGCCAGCAGTTCCCCGTGGGGGACCTATGGCTACACCTTC.

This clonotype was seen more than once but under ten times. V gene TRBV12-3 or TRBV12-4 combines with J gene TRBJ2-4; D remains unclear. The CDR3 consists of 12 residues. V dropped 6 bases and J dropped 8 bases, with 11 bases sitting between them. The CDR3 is CASRGFGDIQYF. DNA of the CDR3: TGTGCCAGCAGGGGGTTTGGAGACATTCAGTACTTC.